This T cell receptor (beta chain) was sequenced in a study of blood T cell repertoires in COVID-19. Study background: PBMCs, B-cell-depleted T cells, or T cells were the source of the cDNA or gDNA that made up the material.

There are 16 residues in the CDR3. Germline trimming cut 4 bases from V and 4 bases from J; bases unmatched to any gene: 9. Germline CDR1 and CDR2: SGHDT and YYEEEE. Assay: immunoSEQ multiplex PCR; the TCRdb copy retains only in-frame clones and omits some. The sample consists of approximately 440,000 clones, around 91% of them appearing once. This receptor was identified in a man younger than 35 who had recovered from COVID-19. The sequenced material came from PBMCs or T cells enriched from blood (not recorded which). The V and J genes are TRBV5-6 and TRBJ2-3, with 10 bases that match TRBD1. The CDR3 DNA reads TGTGCCAGCAGCGAGACGGGACAGGGGATAGCAGATACGCAGTATTTT. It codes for CASSETGQGIADTQYF.